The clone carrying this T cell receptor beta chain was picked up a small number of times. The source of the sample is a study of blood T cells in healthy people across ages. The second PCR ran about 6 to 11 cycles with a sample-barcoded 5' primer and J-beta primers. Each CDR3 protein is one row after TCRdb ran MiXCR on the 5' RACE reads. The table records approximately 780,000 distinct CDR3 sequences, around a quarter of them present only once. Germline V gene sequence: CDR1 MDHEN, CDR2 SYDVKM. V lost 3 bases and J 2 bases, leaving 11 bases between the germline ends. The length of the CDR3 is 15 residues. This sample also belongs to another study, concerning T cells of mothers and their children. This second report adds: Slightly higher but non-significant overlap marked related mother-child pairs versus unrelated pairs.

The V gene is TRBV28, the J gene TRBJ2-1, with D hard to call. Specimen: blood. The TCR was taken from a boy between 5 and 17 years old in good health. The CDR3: CASSFAADTYNEQFF. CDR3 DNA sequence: TGTGCCAGCAGTTTCGCGGCCGATACCTACAATGAGCAGTTCTTC.